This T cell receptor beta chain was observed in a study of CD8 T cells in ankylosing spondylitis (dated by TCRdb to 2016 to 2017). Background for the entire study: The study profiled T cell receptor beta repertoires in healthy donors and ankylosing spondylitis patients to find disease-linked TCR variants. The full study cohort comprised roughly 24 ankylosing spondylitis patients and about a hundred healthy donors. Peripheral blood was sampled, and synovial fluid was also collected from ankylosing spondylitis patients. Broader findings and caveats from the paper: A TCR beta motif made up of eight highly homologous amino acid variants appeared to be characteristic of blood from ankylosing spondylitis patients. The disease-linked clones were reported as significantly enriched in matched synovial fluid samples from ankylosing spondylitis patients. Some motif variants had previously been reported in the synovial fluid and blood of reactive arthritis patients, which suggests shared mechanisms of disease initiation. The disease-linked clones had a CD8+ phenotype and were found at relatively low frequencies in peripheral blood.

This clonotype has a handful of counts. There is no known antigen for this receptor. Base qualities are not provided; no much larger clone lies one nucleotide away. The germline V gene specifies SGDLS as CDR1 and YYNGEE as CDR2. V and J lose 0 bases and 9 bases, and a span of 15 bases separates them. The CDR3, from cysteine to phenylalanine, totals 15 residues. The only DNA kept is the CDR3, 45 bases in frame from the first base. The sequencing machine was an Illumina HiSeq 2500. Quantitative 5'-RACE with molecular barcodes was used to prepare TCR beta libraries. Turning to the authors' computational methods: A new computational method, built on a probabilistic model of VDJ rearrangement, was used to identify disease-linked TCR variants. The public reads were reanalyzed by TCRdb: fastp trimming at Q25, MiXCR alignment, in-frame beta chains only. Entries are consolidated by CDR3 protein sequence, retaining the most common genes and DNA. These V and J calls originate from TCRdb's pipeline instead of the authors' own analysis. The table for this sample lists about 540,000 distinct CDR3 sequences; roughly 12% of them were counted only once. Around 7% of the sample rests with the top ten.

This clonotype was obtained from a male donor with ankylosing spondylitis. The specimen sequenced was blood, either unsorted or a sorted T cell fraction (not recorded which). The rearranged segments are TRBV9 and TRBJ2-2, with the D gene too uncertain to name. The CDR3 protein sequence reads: CASSVGVRQIRELFF. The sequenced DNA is TGTGCCAGCAGCGTAGGGGTTCGGCAAATACGGGAGCTGTTTTTT.